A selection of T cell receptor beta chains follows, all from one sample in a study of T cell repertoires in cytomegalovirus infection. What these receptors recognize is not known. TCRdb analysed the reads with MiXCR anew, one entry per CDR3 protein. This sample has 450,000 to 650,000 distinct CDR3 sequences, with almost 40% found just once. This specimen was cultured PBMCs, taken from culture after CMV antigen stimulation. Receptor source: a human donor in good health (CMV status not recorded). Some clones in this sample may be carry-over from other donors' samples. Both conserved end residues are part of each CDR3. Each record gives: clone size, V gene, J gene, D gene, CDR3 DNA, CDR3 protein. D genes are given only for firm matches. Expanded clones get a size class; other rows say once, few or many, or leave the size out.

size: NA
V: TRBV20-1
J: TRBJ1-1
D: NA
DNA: TGCAGTGCTAGGGCCCCCGGGGGTTCGGCTGAAGCTTTCTTT
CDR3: CSARAPGGSAEAFF

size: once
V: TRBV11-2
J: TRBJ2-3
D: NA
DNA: TGTGCCAGCAGCTTAGATCTTCCTCCCAATACGCAGTATTTT
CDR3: CASSLDLPPNTQYF

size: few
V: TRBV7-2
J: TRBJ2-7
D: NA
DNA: TGTGCCAGCAGCTTAGCGTGGGACCTTCGCTCCTACGAGCAGTACTTC
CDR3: CASSLAWDLRSYEQYF

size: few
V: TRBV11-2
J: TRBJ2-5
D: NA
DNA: TGTGCCAGCAGCTTAGGGGTGGAAGGCCAGTACTTC
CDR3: CASSLGVEGQYF

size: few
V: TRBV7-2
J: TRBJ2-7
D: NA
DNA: TGTGCCAGCAGCTTAGTGGTTCTAGCCGAGCAGTACTTC
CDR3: CASSLVVLAEQYF

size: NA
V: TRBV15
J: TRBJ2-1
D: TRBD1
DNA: TGTGCCACCCGTGGACAGGGCTCCTACAATGAGCAGTTCTTC
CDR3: CATRGQGSYNEQFF

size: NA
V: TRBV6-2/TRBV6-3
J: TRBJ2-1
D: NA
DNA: TGTGCCAGCAGTTACTCTGAGCGTACTGAGCAGTTCTTC
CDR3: CASSYSERTEQFF

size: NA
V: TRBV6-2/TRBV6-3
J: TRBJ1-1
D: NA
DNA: TGTGCCCAAGCAGGGTCTTTCCGGACACCGAACACTGAAGCTTTCTTT
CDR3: CAQAGSFRTPNTEAFF

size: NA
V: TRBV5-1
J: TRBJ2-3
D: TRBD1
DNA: TGCGCCAGTACAGGGGGCCTAACGCAGTATTTT
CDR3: CASTGGLTQYF

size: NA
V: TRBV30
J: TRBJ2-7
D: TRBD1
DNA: TGTGCCTGGGACAGGGACAGAACCTACGAGCAGTACTTC
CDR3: CAWDRDRTYEQYF

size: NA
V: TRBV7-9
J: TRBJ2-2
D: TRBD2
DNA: TGTGCCAGCACCCCTCGGGGAGGGACGGACACCGGGGAGCTGTTTTTT
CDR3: CASTPRGGTDTGELFF

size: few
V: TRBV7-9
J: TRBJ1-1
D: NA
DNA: TGTGCCAGCAGCTTAGATCTGACAGCGAACACTGAAGCTTTCTTT
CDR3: CASSLDLTANTEAFF

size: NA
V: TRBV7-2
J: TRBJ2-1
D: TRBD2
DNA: TGTGCCAGCAGCCCCCGGGGGACTAGCGGGGGCCGGGCCAATGAGCAGTTCTTC
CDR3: CASSPRGTSGGRANEQFF

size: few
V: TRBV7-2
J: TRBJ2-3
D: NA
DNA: TGTGCCAGCAGCTTCGGTGGCTTAGATACGCAGTATTTT
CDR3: CASSFGGLDTQYF

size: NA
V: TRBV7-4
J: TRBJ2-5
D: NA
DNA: TGTGCCAGCAGCTTTAGGGGCACAGCCCAAGAGACCCAGTACTTC
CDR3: CASSFRGTAQETQYF

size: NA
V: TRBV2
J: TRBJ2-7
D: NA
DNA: TGTGCCATAACAAAGTCAGACTCTTACGAGCAGTACTTC
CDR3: CAITKSDSYEQYF

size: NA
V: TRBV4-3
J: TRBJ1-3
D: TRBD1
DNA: TGCGCCAGCAGCCCCGTTGGGACAGGGGTGAACACCATATATTTT
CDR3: CASSPVGTGVNTIYF

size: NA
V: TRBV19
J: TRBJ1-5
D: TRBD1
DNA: TGTGCCAGTAGTGGGGACAGGGGTTATAACCCTAGCAATCAGCCCCAGCATTTT
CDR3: CASSGDRGYNPSNQPQHF

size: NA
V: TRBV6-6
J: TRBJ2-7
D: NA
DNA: TGTGCCAGCAGTTACTCGAACGAGGGGCGCATCTATTTC
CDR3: CASSYSNEGRIYF

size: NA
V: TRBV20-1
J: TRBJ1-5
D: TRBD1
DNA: TGCAGTGCCGTACCCCAGACAGGGAGAGGGCAGCCCCAGCATTTT
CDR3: CSAVPQTGRGQPQHF

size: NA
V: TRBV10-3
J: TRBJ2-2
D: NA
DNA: TGTGCCATCAGTGAGTGGGAGCTCACCGGGGAGCTGTTTTTT
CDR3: CAISEWELTGELFF

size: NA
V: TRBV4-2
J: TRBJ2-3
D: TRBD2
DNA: TGTGCCAGCAGCCAAGATGAGCGGGGGGACACAGATACGCAGTATTTT
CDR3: CASSQDERGDTDTQYF

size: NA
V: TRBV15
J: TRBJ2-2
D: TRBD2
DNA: TGTGCCACCAGCAGACTAAGCGGGATAAGCGGGGAGCTGTTTTTT
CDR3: CATSRLSGISGELFF

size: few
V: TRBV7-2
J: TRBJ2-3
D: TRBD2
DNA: TGTGCCAGCAGCCTGAGCGGGACGGTAGATACGCAGTATTTT
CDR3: CASSLSGTVDTQYF

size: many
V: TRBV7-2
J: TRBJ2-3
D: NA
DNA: TGTGCCAGCAGCTTCGGGGAGGTAGATACGCAGTATTTT
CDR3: CASSFGEVDTQYF

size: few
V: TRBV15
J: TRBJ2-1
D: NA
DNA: TGTGCCACCAGCAGAGAAGGGGACTCCTACAATGAGCAGTTCTTC
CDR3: CATSREGDSYNEQFF

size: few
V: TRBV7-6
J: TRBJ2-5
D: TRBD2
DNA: TGTGCCAGCAGCGCCCACGGCGTGGGCGGGAGGGCCGAGACCCAGTACTTC
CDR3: CASSAHGVGGRAETQYF

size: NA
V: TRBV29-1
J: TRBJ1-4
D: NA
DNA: TGCAGCGTGATGGGGGAGGGGCAACTGTTTTTT
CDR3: CSVMGEGQLFF

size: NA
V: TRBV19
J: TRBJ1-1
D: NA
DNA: TGTGCCAGTAGTATACATGAGGCGGGTACTGAAGCTTTCTTT
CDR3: CASSIHEAGTEAFF

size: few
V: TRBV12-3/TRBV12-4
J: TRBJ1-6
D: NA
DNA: TGTGCCAGCAGTAGGGCCCAGCGGAATTCACCCCTCCACTTT
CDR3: CASSRAQRNSPLHF

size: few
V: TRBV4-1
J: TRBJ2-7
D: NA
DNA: TGCGCCAGCAGCCAAGATTGGGGCAGATCCTACGAGCAGTACTTC
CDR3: CASSQDWGRSYEQYF

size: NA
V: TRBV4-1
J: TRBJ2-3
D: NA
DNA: TGCGCCAGCAGCCAGAGGGTTGTGGGGACAGATACGCAGTATTTT
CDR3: CASSQRVVGTDTQYF

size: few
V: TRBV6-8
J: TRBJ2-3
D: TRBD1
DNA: TGTGCCAGCATAACCGGGACAGGGGCGAACTCATTCCCAGATACGCAGTATTTT
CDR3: CASITGTGANSFPDTQYF

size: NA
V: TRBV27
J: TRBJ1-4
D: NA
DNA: TGTGCCAGCCGCAAGTGGGGCTTGGGTGAAAAACTGTTTTTT
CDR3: CASRKWGLGEKLFF

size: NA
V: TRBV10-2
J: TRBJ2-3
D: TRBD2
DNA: TGCGCCAGCAGTGAGCCGGGGGGTGGCCGAGCCCCCGAATTCACAGATACGCAGTATTTT
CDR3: CASSEPGGGRAPEFTDTQYF